The 9 T cell receptor beta chains below come from one sample, sequenced in a study of T cells in Graves' hyperthyroidism and ophthalmopathy. RNA transcripts provided the source from which TCR beta CDR3 regions were amplified. TCR CDR3 regions were first amplified by RT-PCR with HTBI primers. Each CDR3 protein gets one entry after TCRdb re-called the multiplex PCR reads with MiXCR. The sample contains roughly 650,000 distinct CDR3 sequences, about a sixth of which appear only once. Input material: blood. These receptors came from a woman aged 40-49 years with Graves' ophthalmopathy.

This clonotype has at least ten counts. The V call is TRBV6-2 or TRBV6-3, the J call TRBJ2-1, with TRBD2 matching 7 bases. This CDR3 is built from 16 residues. With V trimmed by 7 bases and J by 2 bases, 11 bases remained unmatched. Germline V gene lookup returns CDR1 MNHEY and CDR2 SVGEGT. As DNA, the CDR3 is TGTGCCAGCACCACGGGGCGGGAGAGGGCCTACAATGAGCAGTTCTTC. Its protein product is CASTTGRERAYNEQFF.

The table lists this clonotype with a few counts. The chain employs TRBV12-3 or TRBV12-4 and TRBJ1-5; no definite D call. The CDR3 loop spans 11 amino acids. Trimming removed 1 base from V and 9 bases from J, with 4 bases in between. CDR3 loop: CASSLGWPQHF. The CDR3 bases are TGTGCCAGCAGTTTAGGGTGGCCCCAGCATTTT.

Many counts were recorded for this clonotype. A read error may be the cause here, since a much bigger clone is one base away. The chain has TRBV20-1 and TRBJ2-7; D call uncertain. The CDR3 spans 15 residues. Germline V gene data show CDR1 as DFQATT and CDR2 as SNEGSKA (reference sequence). V shed 0 bases and J shed 0 bases, with 12 bases lying between them. In DNA, the CDR3 is TGCAGTGCTAGAGATTGGAGCAGCTACTCCTACGAGCAGTACTTC. This sequence encodes CSARDWSSYSYEQYF.

There are many counts of this clonotype. The rearrangement uses TRBV2 and TRBJ1-5; D unresolved. The CDR3 is 15 residues long. Germline assignment: CDR1 SNHLY and CDR2 FYNNEI. Trimming removed 1 base from V and 0 bases from J, with 7 bases in between. CDR3 residues: CASSEGQDSNQPQHF. CDR3 sequence (DNA): TGTGCCAGCAGTGAAGGTCAAGATAGCAATCAGCCCCAGCATTTT.

This chain joins TRBV11-2 and TRBJ2-7, with D possibly matching TRBD2 (6 bases). The CDR3 runs 15 residues. With 6 bases removed from V and 0 bases from J, the gap between germline ends came to 15 bases. Looked up from germline, CDR1 is SGHAT and CDR2 is FQNNGV. The CDR3 spells CASSVTSFSSYEQYF. The CDR3 region has the DNA TGTGCCAGCAGTGTGACTAGTTTCAGCTCCTACGAGCAGTACTTC.

This clonotype was observed a few times. The gene calls are TRBV27 and TRBJ2-3; D may be TRBD1 (6 bases). V was clipped by 5 bases and J by 4 bases, with 22 bases between them. This CDR3 region has 17 residues. The germline V gene has CDR1 MNHEY and CDR2 SMNVEV (reference sequence). The CDR3 reads CASSLTGHPEEADTQYF. CDR3 bases: TGTGCCAGCAGTCTTACGGGACACCCGGAGGAGGCAGATACGCAGTATTTT.

As for this clonotype: A single base separates this from a much larger clone, so it may be a read error. The genes are TRBV4-2 and TRBJ2-1, with 12 bases fitting TRBD2. The J segment lost 7 bases and the V segment lost 2 bases, leaving 6 bases of the junction unmatched. The V gene's germline CDR1 is LGHNA and CDR2 YNFKEQ. The CDR3 is 16 amino acids. This CDR3 reads CASSQPLAGGNNEQFF. The CDR3 DNA reads TGTGCCAGCAGCCAACCACTAGCGGGAGGAAATAATGAGCAGTTCTTC.

This clonotype was seen repeatedly, ten times or more. The chain employs TRBV3-1 and TRBJ1-1; TRBD1 agrees at 7 bases. The CDR3 consists of 13 residues. V lost 2 bases to trimming and J lost 6 bases; unmatched junction nucleotides: 3. The V gene's germline CDR1 is LGHDT and CDR2 YNNKEL (reference sequence). The CDR3 bases are TGTGCCAGCAGCCAAACAGGGGCGGCTGAAGCTTTCTTT. Translating gives CASSQTGAAEAFF. Together with reference TRBV3-1 and TRBJ1-1, the CDR3 gives the full variable domain: DTAVSQTPKYLVTQMGNDKSIKCEQNLGHDTMYWYKQDSKKFLKIMFSYNNKELIINETVPNRFSPKSPDKAHLNLHINSLELGDSAVYFCASSQTGAAEAFFGQGTRLTVV.

This clonotype has only a few counts. The chain joins TRBV7-2 to TRBJ1-2, with a possible D match to TRBD1 (6 bases). The CDR3 sequence is 15 residues long. Trimming removed 5 bases from V and 3 bases from J, with 16 bases in between. Germline V gene lookup returns CDR1 SGHTA and CDR2 FQGNSA. The CDR3 is CASSAAGALDYGYTF. The CDR3 DNA follows: TGTGCCAGCAGCGCAGCGGGGGCGCTAGACTATGGCTACACCTTC.